These 8 T cell receptor beta chains originate from one sample sequenced in a study of breast tumors, draining lymph nodes, adjacent tissues. Axillary draining lymph nodes of breast cancer patients supplied the node samples. TCRdb re-derived calls from the multiplex PCR reads in MiXCR, one entry per CDR3 protein. Of around 230,000 distinct CDR3 sequences listed, less than 40% were seen once; the top ten hold roughly 3.5%. Specimen: axillary lymph node tissue. All receptors derive from a female donor with breast cancer. Some clones in this sample may be carry-over from other donors' samples.

This clonotype has at least ten counts. The V and J genes are TRBV27 and TRBJ2-7; 8 bases map to TRBD1. V trimming: 6 bases; J trimming: 4 bases; junction bases outside the gene matches: 8. CDR1 is MNHEY, CDR2 SMNVEV, per germline (reference sequence). The CDR3 extends over 14 amino acids. CDR3 loop: CASSPMDRAYEQYF. In DNA form, the CDR3 reads TGTGCCAGCAGCCCAATGGACAGGGCTTACGAGCAGTACTTC.

In regard to this clonotype: Given a much more abundant clone one base away, this may be a read error. This rearrangement joins TRBV11-2 to TRBJ2-5; D gene ambiguous. The V end lost 0 bases, the J end lost 4 bases, and 9 bases lay between the germline ends. The CDR3 sequence is 14 residues long. Germline CDR1 is SGHAT and CDR2 is FQNNGV. The CDR3 protein is CASSLDGVPETQYF. The CDR3 nucleotides read TGTGCCAGCAGCTTAGATGGGGTTCCAGAGACCCAGTACTTC.

Within the sample, this clonotype is large. The gene calls are TRBV15 and TRBJ1-6, with D maybe TRBD1 (6 bases). Germline CDR1 LNHNV, CDR2 YYDKDF (reference sequence). Deletions cut 9 bases from V and 5 bases from J, with 17 bases between. The length of the CDR3 is 15 residues. CDR3 in amino acids: CATKGGGLDNSPLHF. DNA of the CDR3: TGTGCCACTAAAGGGGGGGGGCTCGATAATTCACCCCTCCACTTT.

This clonotype was detected ten times or more. The chain employs TRBV2 and TRBJ2-7, with TRBD1 identical over 7 bases. Trimming at V came to 5 bases and at J to 1 base, leaving 2 bases not matched to a gene. This CDR3 is built from 13 residues. Germline-derived CDR1 and CDR2 are SNHLY and FYNNEI. Written as DNA, the CDR3 is TGTGCCAGCAGTCGACAGGGTTCCTACGAGCAGTACTTC. Translation gives CASSRQGSYEQYF.

This clonotype occurred many times. The genes are TRBV20-1 and TRBJ2-2, with 11 bases matching TRBD2. The CDR3 is 15 amino acids. The ends lost 4 bases at V and 4 bases at J; junction bases unmatched: 5. Germline V gene lookup returns CDR1 DFQATT and CDR2 SNEGSKA (reference sequence). The CDR3 coding sequence is TGCAGTGCTATGTCTAGCGGGGGGTTCACCGGGGAGCTGTTTTTT. It codes for CSAMSSGGFTGELFF.

This clonotype has at least ten counts. The V and J genes are TRBV7-2 and TRBJ2-5; D gene uncertain. V was clipped by 5 bases and J by 2 bases, with 6 bases between them. The germline gives CDR1 SGHTA, CDR2 FQGNSA. The CDR3 contains 12 residues. CDR3 nucleotides: TGTGCCAGCAGCCCGACGCAAGAGACCCAGTACTTC. The encoded protein is CASSPTQETQYF.

The chain is built from TRBV7-2 and TRBJ2-7; 11 bases fit TRBD1. Germline V gene data show CDR1 as SGHTA and CDR2 as FQGNSA. The CDR3 is 15 amino acids. The ends lost 3 bases at V and 2 bases at J; junction bases unmatched: 3. CDR3 amino acids: CASSFGQGATYEQYF. The CDR3 DNA reads TGTGCCAGCAGCTTCGGACAGGGGGCTACCTACGAGCAGTACTTC.

V is TRBV7-2 and J is TRBJ2-7; tentative D call: TRBD1 (6 bases). The germline gives CDR1 SGHTA, CDR2 FQGNSA. V lost 2 bases to trimming and J lost 6 bases, with 14 bases between them. CDR3 length: 14 amino acids. For the CDR3, the DNA is TGTGCCAGCAGCTTAAACAGGGAACAAGGCGAGCAGTACTTC. It is translated as CASSLNREQGEQYF. The variable domain in full, completed from reference TRBV7-2 and TRBJ2-7, reads GAGVSQSPSNKVTEKGKDVELRCDPISGHTALYWYRQSLGQGLEFLIYFQGNSAPDKSGLPSDRFSAERTGGSVSTLTIQRTQQEDSAVYLCASSLNREQGEQYFGPGTRLTVT.